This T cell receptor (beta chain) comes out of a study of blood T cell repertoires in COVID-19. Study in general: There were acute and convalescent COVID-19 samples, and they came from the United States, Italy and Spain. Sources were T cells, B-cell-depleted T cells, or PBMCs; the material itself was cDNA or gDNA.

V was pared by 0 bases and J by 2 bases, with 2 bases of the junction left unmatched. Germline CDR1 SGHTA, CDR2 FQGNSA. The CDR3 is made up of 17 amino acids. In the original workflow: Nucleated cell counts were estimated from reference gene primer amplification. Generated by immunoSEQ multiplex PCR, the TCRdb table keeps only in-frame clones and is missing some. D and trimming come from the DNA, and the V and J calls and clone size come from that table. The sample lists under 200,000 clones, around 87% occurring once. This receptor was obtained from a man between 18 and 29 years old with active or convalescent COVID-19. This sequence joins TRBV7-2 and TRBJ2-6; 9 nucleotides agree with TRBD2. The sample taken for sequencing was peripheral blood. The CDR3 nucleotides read TGTGCCAGCAGCTTAGCTAGCGGGAGTGCTGGGGCCAACGTCCTGACTTTC. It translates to CASSLASGSAGANVLTF.